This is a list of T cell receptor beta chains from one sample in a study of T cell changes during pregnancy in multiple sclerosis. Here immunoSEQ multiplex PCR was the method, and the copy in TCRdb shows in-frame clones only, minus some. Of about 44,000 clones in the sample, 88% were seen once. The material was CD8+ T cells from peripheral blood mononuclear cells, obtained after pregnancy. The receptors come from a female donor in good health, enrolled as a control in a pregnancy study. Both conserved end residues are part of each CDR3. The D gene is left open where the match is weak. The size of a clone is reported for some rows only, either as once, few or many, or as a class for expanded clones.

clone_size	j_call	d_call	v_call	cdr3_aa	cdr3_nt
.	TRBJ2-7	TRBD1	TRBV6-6	CASSYWGQGAYEQYF	TGTGCCAGCAGTTACTGGGGACAGGGGGCCTACGAGCAGTACTTC
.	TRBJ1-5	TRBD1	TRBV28	CASSSGQGGQPQHF	TGTGCCAGCAGTTCGGGACAGGGAGGTCAGCCCCAGCATTTT
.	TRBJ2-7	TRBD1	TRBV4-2	CASSQDRDSTYEQYF	TGTGCCAGCAGCCAAGACAGGGACAGTACCTACGAGCAGTACTTC
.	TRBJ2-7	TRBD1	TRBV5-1	CASSGTGTESYEQYF	TGCGCCAGCAGCGGCACCGGGACAGAGAGTTACGAGCAGTACTTC
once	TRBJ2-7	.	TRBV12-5	CASGLVGDEQYF	TGTGCTAGTGGTTTGGTAGGGGACGAGCAGTACTTC
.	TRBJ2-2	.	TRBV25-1	CASSEWGQRATGELFF	TGTGCCAGCAGTGAATGGGGACAGCGGGCCACCGGGGAGCTGTTTTTT
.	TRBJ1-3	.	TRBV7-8	CASSPTLELPSGNTIYF	TGTGCCAGCAGCCCCACTCTTGAGCTACCCTCTGGAAACACCATATATTTT
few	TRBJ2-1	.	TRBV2	CASTLDPAVNEQFF	TGTGCCAGCACATTAGATCCCGCCGTTAATGAGCAGTTCTTC
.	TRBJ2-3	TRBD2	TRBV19	CASSVGTSDADTQYF	TGTGCCAGTAGTGTTGGGACTAGTGACGCAGATACGCAGTATTTT
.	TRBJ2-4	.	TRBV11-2	CASSLEVARGNIQYF	TGTGCCAGCAGCTTAGAGGTAGCACGGGGAAACATTCAGTACTTC
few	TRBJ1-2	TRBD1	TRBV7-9	CASSSDRGHGYTF	TGTGCCAGCAGCTCCGACAGGGGTCATGGCTACACCTTC
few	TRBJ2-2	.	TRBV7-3	CASSLQGELFF	TGTGCCAGCAGCTTACAGGGGGAGCTGTTTTTT
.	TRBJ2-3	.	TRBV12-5	CASADSTRDTQYF	TGTGCTAGTGCGGACTCCACCCGGGATACGCAGTATTTT
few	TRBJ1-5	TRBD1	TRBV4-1	CASSPGGHQPQHF	TGCGCCAGCAGCCCAGGGGGACATCAGCCCCAGCATTTT
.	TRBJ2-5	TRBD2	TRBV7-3	CASSLSGGQETQYF	TGTGCCAGCAGTCTTAGCGGGGGGCAAGAGACCCAGTACTTC
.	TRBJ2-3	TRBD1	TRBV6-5	CASSFGQGADTQYF	TGTGCCAGCAGTTTCGGACAGGGCGCAGATACGCAGTATTTT
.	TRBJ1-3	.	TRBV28	CASSLSPGSGNTIYF	TGTGCCAGCAGTTTAAGTCCGGGATCTGGAAACACCATATATTTT
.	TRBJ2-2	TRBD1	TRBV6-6	CASSLRQGVTGELFF	TGTGCCAGCAGCCTCCGACAGGGGGTGACCGGGGAGCTGTTTTTT
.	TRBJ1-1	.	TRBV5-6	CASSLGGQNTEAFF	TGTGCCAGCAGCTTGGGGGGGCAGAACACTGAAGCTTTCTTT
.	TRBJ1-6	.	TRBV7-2	CASSLAESSYNSPLHF	TGTGCCAGCAGCTTAGCGGAGAGCTCCTATAATTCACCCCTCCACTTT
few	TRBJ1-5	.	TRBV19	CATIGVGNQPQHF	TGTGCCACTATAGGGGTTGGCAATCAGCCCCAGCATTTT
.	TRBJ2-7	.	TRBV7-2	CASSLGSQHYEQYF	TGTGCCAGCAGCTTAGGCAGTCAACACTACGAGCAGTACTTC
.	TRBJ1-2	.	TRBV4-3	CASSQGHRVPIYGYTF	TGCGCCAGCAGCCAAGGGCACAGGGTCCCGATCTATGGCTACACCTTC
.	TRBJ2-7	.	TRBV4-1	CASSQGMGTPPYEQYF	TGCGCCAGCAGCCAAGGGATGGGGACACCTCCCTACGAGCAGTACTTC
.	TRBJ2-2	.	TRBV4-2	CASRQDPTGTGELFF	TGTGCCAGCAGGCAAGACCCAACGGGCACCGGGGAGCTGTTTTTT
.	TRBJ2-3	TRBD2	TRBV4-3	CASSQDNGRGGEDTQYF	TGCGCCAGCAGCCAAGACAACGGGCGGGGGGGCGAAGATACGCAGTATTTT
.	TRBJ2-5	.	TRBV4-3	CASSQDRGSGETQYF	TGCGCCAGCAGCCAAGATAGGGGGTCTGGCGAGACCCAGTACTTC
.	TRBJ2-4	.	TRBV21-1	CASAGGGWAKNIQYF	TGTGCCAGCGCCGGGGGAGGTTGGGCCAAAAACATTCAGTACTTC
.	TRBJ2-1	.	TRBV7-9	CASSSGGGMQFF	TGTGCCAGCAGCTCCGGTGGGGGGATGCAGTTCTTC
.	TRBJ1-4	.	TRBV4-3	CASSQEAGWEKLFF	TGCGCCAGCAGCCAAGAGGCAGGTTGGGAAAAACTGTTTTTT
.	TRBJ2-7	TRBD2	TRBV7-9	CASNRGGGEQYF	TGTGCCAGCAATCGGGGCGGGGGAGAGCAGTACTTC
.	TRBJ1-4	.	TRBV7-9	CASSPLQGLHNEKLFF	TGTGCCAGCAGCCCTCTACAGGGTCTCCACAATGAAAAACTGTTTTTT
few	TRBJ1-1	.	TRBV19	CASNLGGVNTEAFF	TGTGCCAGTAATCTCGGCGGGGTGAACACTGAAGCTTTCTTT
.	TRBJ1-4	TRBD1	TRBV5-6	CASSLVTGAANEKLFF	TGTGCCAGCAGCTTGGTCACAGGGGCGGCTAATGAAAAACTGTTTTTT
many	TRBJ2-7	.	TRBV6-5	CASSAGYEQYF	TGTGCCAGCAGTGCGGGTTACGAGCAGTACTTC
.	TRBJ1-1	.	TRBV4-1	CASRHVGANTEAFF	TGCGCCAGCAGACACGTAGGGGCGAACACTGAAGCTTTCTTT
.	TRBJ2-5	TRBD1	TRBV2	CASSFDRGHETQYF	TGTGCCAGTTCCTTTGACAGGGGGCACGAGACCCAGTACTTC
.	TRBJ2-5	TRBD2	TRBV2	CASSGTSGDQETQYF	TGTGCCAGCAGTGGGACTAGCGGGGACCAAGAGACCCAGTACTTC
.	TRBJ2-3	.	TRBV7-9	CASSLKGAPVWDTQYF	TGTGCCAGCAGCTTAAAAGGAGCGCCCGTTTGGGATACGCAGTATTTT
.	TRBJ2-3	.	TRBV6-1	CASSDGNTGSDTQYF	TGTGCCAGCAGTGACGGAAACACAGGGTCAGATACGCAGTATTTT
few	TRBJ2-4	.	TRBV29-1	CSVGGIGKNIQYF	TGCAGCGTTGGCGGTATTGGCAAAAACATTCAGTACTTC
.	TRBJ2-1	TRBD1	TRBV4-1	CASSHIQGNEQFF	TGCGCCAGCAGCCATATACAGGGGAATGAGCAGTTCTTC
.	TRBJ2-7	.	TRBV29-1	CSVGDNSYEQYF	TGCAGCGTTGGTGACAACTCCTACGAGCAGTACTTC
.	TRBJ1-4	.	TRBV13	CASSLLRGSANEKLFF	TGTGCCAGCAGCTTACTTAGGGGGTCGGCTAATGAAAAACTGTTTTTT